This TCR beta chain is from a study of blood T cell repertoires in COVID-19. Looked up from germline, CDR1 is SGHTA and CDR2 is FQGNSA. CDR3 size: 17 residues. The V end was cut by 0 bases, the J end by 5 bases, with 16 bases between. In the original workflow: Nucleated cell counts were estimated from reference gene primer amplification. Only in-frame clones appear in the TCRdb table, and some are missing; sequencing was by immunoSEQ multiplex PCR. The DNA gave D and trimming, while V, J and clone size come from that table. The sample gives 180,000 or so clones, roughly 87% of which show up once; 1.5% to 2% is in the top ten.

The chain is built from TRBV7-2 and TRBJ2-2, with TRBD1 as a possible D gene (5 bases). The sample consisted of peripheral blood. This clonotype was sampled from a woman aged 45-65 years with acute or convalescent COVID-19. CDR3 region: CASSLAAGWLDTGELFF. CDR3 DNA: TGTGCCAGCAGCTTAGCTGCAGGGTGGTTAGATACCGGGGAGCTGTTTTTT.